This TCR beta chain was recorded in a study of blood T cell repertoires in COVID-19. Study summary: Acute and convalescent COVID-19 samples came from the United States, Italy and Spain. Nucleic acid was either cDNA or gDNA, and it came from T cells, B-cell-depleted T cells, or PBMCs.

Per the authors' pipeline: Amplification from reference gene primers served as the basis for estimated nucleated cell counts. Only in-frame clones appear in the TCRdb table, and some are missing; sequencing was by immunoSEQ multiplex PCR. V and J calls and clone size come straight from that table; D and trimming were deduced from the DNA. The sample lists about 94,000 clones, around 82% seen once, with roughly 6.2% in the top ten. Germline V gene data show CDR1 as SGHKS and CDR2 as YYEKEE (reference sequence). This CDR3 contains 13 residues. Trimming stripped 2 bases from V and 7 bases from J, with 10 bases between.

This clonotype was sampled from a man aged 55-75 years with acute or convalescent COVID-19. This chain joins TRBV5-5 and TRBJ1-5; D is undetermined. The sample comprised peripheral blood. The CDR3 reads CASSFARGQPQHF. The CDR3 DNA is TGTGCCAGCAGCTTCGCACGGGGACAGCCCCAGCATTTT.